This paragraph covers one T cell receptor beta chain sequence. What it recognizes is unknown. The CDR3 runs to 13 residues. Germline lookup yields CDR1 GTSNPN and CDR2 SVGIG (reference sequence). Between the trimmed V and J ends, which lost 0 bases and 5 bases, there was a span of 9 bases. TCRdb itself ran the 5' RACE reads through MiXCR, one entry per CDR3 protein. The sample records over 400,000 distinct CDR3 sequences, less than 25% being singletons. The data were obtained in a study of T-cell memory formation after mild COVID-19. Turning to the study itself: Across donors, TCR clusters were largely donor specific. Notes on the study in general: Whereas later expanders leaned CD4+, clones contracting day 15 to 85 showed a balanced CD4/CD8 makeup. The authors did not confirm SARS-CoV-2 specificity of second-wave clones peaking day 37. Within pre-infection memory, some responding clones were found, suggesting cross-reactive memory joined.

The clonotype comes from an adult woman who had mild COVID-19 (a few samples of this study predate the infection). Cell type and time point are not known. The J gene is TRBJ2-3, the V gene TRBV30; the D is unclear. The sequenced material came from PBMCs or a T cell subset sorted from them (not recorded which). The CDR3, as DNA: TGTGCCTGGAGTGTCGGTCTTAGAGATACGCAGTATTTT. This codes for CAWSVGLRDTQYF.